This entry features one T cell receptor beta chain sequence. Its antigen is currently unknown. CDR3 length: 17 amino acids. The germline CDR1 and CDR2 sequences are SGHRS and YFSETQ. Trimming removed 6 bases from V and 5 bases from J; junction bases left unmatched: 10. This sample is drawn from a study of OX40 agonist ivuxolimab in advanced cancers. Sequencing used immunoSEQ multiplex PCR; TCRdb keeps in-frame clones, though not all of them. This table holds tens of thousands of clones, around 90% found once. Study-level results: Some nonresponders likewise displayed low normalized T-cell clonal expansion. Partly responding patients at 0.1-3.0 mg/kg showed some of the smallest clonal expansion.

This chain connects TRBV5-1 to TRBJ2-3; 15 positions agree with TRBD2. The TCR comes from an adult with an advanced solid tumor such as melanoma, head and neck, liver or kidney cancer. The source material was CD4+ or CD8+ T cells sorted from blood, sampled in a trial of the OX40 agonist ivuxolimab. The CDR3 DNA reads TGCGCCAGCACCCAGGGACTAGCGGGAGGAGCAGGAGATACGCAGTATTTT. Protein: CASTQGLAGGAGDTQYF.